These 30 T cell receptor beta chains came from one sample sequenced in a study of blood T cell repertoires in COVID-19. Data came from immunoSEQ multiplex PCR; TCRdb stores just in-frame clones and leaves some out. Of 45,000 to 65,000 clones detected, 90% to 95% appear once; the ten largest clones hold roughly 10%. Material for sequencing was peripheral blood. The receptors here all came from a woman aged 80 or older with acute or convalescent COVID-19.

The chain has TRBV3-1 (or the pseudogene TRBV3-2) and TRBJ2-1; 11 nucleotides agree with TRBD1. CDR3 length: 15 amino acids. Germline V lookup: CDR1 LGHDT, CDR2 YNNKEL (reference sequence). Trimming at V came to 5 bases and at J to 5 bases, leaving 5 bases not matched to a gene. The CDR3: CASSTRDRGNNEQFF. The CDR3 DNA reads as TGTGCCAGCAGCACCCGGGACAGGGGGAACAATGAGCAGTTCTTC.

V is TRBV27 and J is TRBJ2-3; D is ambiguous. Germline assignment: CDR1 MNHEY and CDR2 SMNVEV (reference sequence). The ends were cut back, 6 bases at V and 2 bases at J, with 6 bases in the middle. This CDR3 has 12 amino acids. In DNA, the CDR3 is TGTGCCAGCAGGGGCCTCACAGATACGCAGTATTTT. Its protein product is CASRGLTDTQYF.

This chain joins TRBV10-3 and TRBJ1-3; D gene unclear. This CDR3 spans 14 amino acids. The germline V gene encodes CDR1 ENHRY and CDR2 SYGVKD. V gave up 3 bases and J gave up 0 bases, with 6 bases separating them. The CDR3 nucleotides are TGTGCCATCAGTGAAGCCCTCTCTGGAAACACCATATATTTT. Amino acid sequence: CAISEALSGNTIYF.

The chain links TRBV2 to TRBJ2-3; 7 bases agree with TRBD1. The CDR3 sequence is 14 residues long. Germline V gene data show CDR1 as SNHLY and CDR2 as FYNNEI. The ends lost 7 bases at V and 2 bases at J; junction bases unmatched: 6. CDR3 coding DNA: TGTGCCAGCAAGACAGGGCCCAACACAGATACGCAGTATTTT. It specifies CASKTGPNTDTQYF.

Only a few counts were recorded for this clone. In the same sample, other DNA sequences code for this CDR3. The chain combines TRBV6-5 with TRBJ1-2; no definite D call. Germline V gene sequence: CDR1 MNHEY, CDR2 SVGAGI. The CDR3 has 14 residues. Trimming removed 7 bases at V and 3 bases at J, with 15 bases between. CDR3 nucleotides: TGTGCCAGCACCACCCGGGAAGGAGACTATGGCTACACCTTC. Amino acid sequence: CASTTREGDYGYTF.

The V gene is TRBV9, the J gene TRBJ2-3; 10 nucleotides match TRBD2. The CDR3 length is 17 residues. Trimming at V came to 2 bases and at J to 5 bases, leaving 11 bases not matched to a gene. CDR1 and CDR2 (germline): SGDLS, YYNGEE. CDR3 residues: CASSVSGRGRTGDTQYF. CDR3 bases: TGTGCCAGCAGCGTGAGCGGGAGGGGTCGGACGGGAGATACGCAGTATTTT.

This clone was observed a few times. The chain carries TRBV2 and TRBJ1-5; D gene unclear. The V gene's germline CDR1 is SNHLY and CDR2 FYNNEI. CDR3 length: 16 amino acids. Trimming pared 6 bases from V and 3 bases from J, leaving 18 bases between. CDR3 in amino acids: CASRRADALNNQPQHF. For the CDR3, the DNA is TGTGCCAGCAGGCGGGCGGATGCTTTGAACAATCAGCCCCAGCATTTT. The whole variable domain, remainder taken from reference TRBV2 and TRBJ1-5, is EPEVTQTPSHQVTQMGQEVILRCVPISNHLYFYWYRQILGQKVEFLVSFYNNEISEKSEIFDDQFSVERPDGSNFTLKIRSTKLEDSAMYFCASRRADALNNQPQHFGDGTRLSIL.

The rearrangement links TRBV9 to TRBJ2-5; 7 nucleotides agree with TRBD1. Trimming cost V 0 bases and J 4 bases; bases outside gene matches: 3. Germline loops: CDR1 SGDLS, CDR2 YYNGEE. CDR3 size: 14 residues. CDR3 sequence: CASSVATGRETQYF. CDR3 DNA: TGTGCCAGCAGCGTAGCGACAGGGAGAGAGACCCAGTACTTC.

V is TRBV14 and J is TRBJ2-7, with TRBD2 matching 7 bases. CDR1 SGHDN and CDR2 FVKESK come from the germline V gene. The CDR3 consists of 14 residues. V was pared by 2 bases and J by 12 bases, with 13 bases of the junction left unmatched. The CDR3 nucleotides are TGTGCCAGCAGCCAAAACCACCTGGGGGGGGGTGCGTACTTC. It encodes CASSQNHLGGGAYF.

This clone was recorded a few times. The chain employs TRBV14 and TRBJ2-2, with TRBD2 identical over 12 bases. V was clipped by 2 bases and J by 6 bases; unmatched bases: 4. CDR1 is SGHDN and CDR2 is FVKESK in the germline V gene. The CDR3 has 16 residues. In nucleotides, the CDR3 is TGTGCCAGCAGCCAACAGACTAGCGGGAGTGCCGGGGAGCTGTTTTTT. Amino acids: CASSQQTSGSAGELFF.

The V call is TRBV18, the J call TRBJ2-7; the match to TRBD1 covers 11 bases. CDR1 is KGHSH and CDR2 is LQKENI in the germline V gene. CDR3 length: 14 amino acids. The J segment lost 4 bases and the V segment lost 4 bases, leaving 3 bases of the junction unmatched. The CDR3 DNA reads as TGTGCCAGCTCACAGGGACAGGGGGTTTACGAGCAGTACTTC. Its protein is CASSQGQGVYEQYF. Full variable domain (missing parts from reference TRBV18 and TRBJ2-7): NAGVMQNPRHLVRRRGQEARLRCSPMKGHSHVYWYRQLPEEGLKFMVYLQKENIIDESGMPKERFSAEFPKEGPSILRIQQVVRGDSAAYFCASSQGQGVYEQYFGPGTRLTVT.

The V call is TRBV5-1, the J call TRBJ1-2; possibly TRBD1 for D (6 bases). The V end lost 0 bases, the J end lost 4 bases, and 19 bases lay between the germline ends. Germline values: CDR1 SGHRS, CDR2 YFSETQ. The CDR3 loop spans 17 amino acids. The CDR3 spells CASSLGGQGHLPYGYTF. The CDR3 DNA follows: TGCGCCAGCAGCTTGGGGGGGCAGGGCCATCTACCCTATGGCTACACCTTC.

The CDR3 nucleotides read TGTGCCAGCAGTTACTCTCTTCTGGCCACTGAAGCTTTCTTT. Protein: CASSYSLLATEAFF. V and J are TRBV6-5 and TRBJ1-1; D is ambiguous. The CDR3 length is 14 residues. V shed 0 bases and J shed 4 bases, with 9 bases lying between them. Germline V gene lookup returns CDR1 MNHEY and CDR2 SVGAGI.

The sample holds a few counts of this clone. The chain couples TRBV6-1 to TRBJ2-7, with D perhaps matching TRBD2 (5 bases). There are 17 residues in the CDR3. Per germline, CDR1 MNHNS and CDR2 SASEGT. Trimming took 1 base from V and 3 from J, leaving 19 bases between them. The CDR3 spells CASSEGFGTRGFYEQYF. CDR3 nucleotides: TGTGCCAGCAGTGAAGGCTTTGGTACCCGGGGATTCTACGAGCAGTACTTC.

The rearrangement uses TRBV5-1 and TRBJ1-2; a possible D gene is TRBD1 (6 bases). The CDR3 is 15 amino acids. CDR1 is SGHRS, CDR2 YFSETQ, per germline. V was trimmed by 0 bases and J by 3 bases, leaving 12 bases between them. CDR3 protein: CASSLGQARDYGYTF. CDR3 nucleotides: TGCGCCAGCAGCTTGGGACAGGCCAGGGACTATGGCTACACCTTC.

CDR3 residues: CASSPLYNSPLHF. CDR3 sequence (DNA): TGTGCCAGCAGCCCATTGTATAATTCACCCCTCCACTTT. V usage is TRBV6-6 and J usage is TRBJ1-6, with unresolved D. The CDR3 covers 13 residues. V lost 6 bases to trimming and J lost 4 bases, with 7 bases between them. Germline CDR1 reads MNHNY; CDR2 reads SVGAGI (reference sequence).

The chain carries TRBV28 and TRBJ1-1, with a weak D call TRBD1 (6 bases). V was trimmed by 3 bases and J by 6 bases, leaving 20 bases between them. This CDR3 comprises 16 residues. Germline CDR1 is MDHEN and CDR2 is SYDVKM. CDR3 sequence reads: CASSLGARGVLPEAFF. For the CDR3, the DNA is TGTGCCAGCAGTTTGGGGGCCCGGGGCGTGCTCCCTGAAGCTTTCTTT.

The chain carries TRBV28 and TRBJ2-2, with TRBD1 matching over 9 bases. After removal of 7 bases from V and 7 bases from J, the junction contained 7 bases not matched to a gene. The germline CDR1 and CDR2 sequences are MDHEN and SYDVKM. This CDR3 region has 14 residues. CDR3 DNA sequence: TGTGCCAGCATCTCGGGGACAGGGATCGGGGAGCTGTTTTTT. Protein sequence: CASISGTGIGELFF.

The CDR3 sequence is CAEQQNGGYGYTF. CDR3 sequence (DNA): TGTGCCGAACAACAAAACGGAGGCTACGGCTACACCTTC. The rearrangement links TRBV2 to TRBJ1-2; D ambiguous. Germline CDR1 and CDR2: SNHLY and FYNNEI. The CDR3 contains 13 residues. V lost 11 bases to trimming and J lost 8 bases, with 21 bases between them.

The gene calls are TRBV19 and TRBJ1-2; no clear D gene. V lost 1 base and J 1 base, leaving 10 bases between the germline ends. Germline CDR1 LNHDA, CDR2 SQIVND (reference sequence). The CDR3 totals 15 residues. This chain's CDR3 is CASSIAGSVNYGYTF. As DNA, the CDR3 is TGTGCCAGTAGTATAGCGGGAAGCGTTAACTATGGCTACACCTTC.

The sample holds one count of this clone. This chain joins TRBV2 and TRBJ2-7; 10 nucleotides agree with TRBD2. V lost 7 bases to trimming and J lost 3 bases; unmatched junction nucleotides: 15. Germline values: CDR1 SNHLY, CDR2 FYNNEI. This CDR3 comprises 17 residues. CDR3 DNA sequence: TGTGCCAGCAAGGGAGGAGCGGGAGGGCCCAGGGGCTACGAGCAGTACTTC. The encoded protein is CASKGGAGGPRGYEQYF.

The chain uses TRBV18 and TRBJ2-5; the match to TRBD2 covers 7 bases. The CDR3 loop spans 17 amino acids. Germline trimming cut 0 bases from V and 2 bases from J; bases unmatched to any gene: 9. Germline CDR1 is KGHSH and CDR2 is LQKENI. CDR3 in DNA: TGTGCCAGCTCACCACCGGCGGGGCAGGGAGGGCAAGAGACCCAGTACTTC. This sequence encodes CASSPPAGQGGQETQYF.

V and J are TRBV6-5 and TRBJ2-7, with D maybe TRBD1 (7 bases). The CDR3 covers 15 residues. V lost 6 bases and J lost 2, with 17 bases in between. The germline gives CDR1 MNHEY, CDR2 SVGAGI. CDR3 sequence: CASSRGADSTYEQYF. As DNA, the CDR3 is TGTGCCAGCAGCAGGGGGGCGGACAGCACCTACGAGCAGTACTTC.

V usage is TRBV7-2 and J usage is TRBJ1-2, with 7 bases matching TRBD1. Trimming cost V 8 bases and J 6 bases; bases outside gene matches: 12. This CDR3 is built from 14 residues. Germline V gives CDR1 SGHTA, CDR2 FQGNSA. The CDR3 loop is CASYPSAQGDGYTF. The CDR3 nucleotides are TGTGCCAGCTATCCGTCAGCCCAGGGGGATGGCTACACCTTC.

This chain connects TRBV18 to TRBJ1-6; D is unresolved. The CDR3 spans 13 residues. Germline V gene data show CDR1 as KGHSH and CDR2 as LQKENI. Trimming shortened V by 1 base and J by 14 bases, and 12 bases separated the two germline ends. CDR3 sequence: CASSPRADFTLHF. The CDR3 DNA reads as TGTGCCAGCTCACCACGGGCAGATTTTACCCTCCACTTT.

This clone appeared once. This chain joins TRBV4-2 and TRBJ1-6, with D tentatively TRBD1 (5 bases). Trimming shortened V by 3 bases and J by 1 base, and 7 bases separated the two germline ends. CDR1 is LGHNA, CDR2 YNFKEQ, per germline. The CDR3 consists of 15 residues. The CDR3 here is CASSQGGSYNSPLHF. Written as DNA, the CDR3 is TGTGCCAGCAGCCAGGGGGGTTCCTATAATTCACCCCTCCACTTT.

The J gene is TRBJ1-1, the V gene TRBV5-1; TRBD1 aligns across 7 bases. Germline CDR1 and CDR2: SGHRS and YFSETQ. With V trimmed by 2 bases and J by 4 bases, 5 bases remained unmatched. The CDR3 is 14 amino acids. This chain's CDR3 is CASSLSGGSTEAFF. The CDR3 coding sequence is TGCGCCAGCAGCTTATCAGGGGGATCCACTGAAGCTTTCTTT.

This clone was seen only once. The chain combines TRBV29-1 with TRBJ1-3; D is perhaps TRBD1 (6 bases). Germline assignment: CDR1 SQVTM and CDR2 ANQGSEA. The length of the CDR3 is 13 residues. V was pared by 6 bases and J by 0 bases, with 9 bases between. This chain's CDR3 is CSVGQNSGNTIYF. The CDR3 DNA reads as TGCAGCGTAGGACAGAACTCTGGAAACACCATATATTTT. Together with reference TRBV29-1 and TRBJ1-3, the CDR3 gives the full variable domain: SAVISQKPSRDICQRGTSLTIQCQVDSQVTMMFWYRQQPGQSLTLIATANQGSEATYESGFVIDKFPISRPNLTFSTLTVSNMSPEDSSIYLCSVGQNSGNTIYFGEGSWLTVV.

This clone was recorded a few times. CDR3 DNA: TGTGCCAGCAGCTTAGAGGGAGGGCCGTTGAGCAATGAGCAGTTCTTC. This encodes CASSLEGGPLSNEQFF. The chain has TRBV13 and TRBJ2-1, with 7 bases that match TRBD2. With V trimmed by 1 base and J by 6 bases, 9 bases remained unmatched. The CDR3 loop spans 16 amino acids. Germline assignment: CDR1 PRHDT and CDR2 FYEKMQ (reference sequence).

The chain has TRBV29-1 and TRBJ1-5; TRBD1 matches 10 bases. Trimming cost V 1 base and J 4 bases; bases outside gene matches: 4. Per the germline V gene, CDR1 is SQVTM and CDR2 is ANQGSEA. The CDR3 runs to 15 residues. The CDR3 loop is CSVEVDRGGNQPQHF. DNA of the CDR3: TGCAGCGTTGAAGTGGACAGGGGGGGAAATCAGCCCCAGCATTTT.